Below, 8 T cell receptor beta chains from the same sample are listed, as sequenced in a study of blood T cell repertoires in COVID-19. Sequencing was performed with immunoSEQ multiplex PCR; in TCRdb, only in-frame clones are kept and a portion is missing. This sample has tens of thousands of clones, with 85% found just once. Sequenced material: peripheral blood. The receptors shown here come from a man in his 70s with acute or convalescent COVID-19.

This clone has only one observation. V usage is TRBV21-1 and J usage is TRBJ2-3; TRBD1 reflects the table's D call only, with no check against the DNA. TRBV21-1 is shown as a pseudogene. This CDR3 contains 18 residues. CDR3: CASSKAALTGASTDTQYF. Here the CDR3 DNA reads TGTGCCAGCAGCAAAGCGGCCCTTACAGGGGCTAGCACAGATACGCAGTATTTT.

The gene calls are TRBV3-1 (or the pseudogene TRBV3-2) and TRBJ2-6; D remains unclear. Germline values: CDR1 LGHDT, CDR2 YNNKEL (reference sequence). Trimming took 10 bases from V and 1 from J, leaving 11 bases between them. This CDR3 comprises 14 residues. The CDR3 sequence is CATASPSGANVLTF. CDR3 nucleotide sequence: TGTGCCACCGCGTCACCGTCTGGGGCCAACGTCCTGACTTTC.

V and J are TRBV29-1 and TRBJ2-5; 7 nucleotides match TRBD2. The CDR3 runs 14 residues. The V segment lost 7 bases and the J segment 4 bases; nucleotides outside the gene matches: 12. CDR1 and CDR2 (germline): SQVTM, ANQGSEA. The CDR3 nucleotides are TGCAGCGCCTCCCCCCCTACTAGCGTAGAGACCCAGTACTTC. Translation: CSASPPTSVETQYF.

The rearrangement links TRBV5-4 to TRBJ1-4; possibly TRBD1 for D (5 bases). Germline V gene sequence: CDR1 SGHNT, CDR2 YYREEE (reference sequence). This CDR3 comprises 14 residues. Trimming took off 2 bases at V and 7 bases at J, with 12 bases between the two ends. CDR3 sequence (DNA): TGTGCCAGCAGCTTTGGGGGAGGAGGTGAAAAACTGTTTTTT. This encodes CASSFGGGGEKLFF. The full variable domain, rest sourced from reference TRBV5-4 and TRBJ1-4, is ETGVTQSPTHLIKTRGQQVTLRCSSQSGHNTVSWYQQALGQGPQFIFQYYREEENGRGNFPPRFSGLQFPNYSSELNVNALELDDSALYLCASSFGGGGEKLFFGSGTQLSVL.

The rearrangement joins TRBV29-1 to TRBJ1-4; D may be TRBD1 (5 bases). Trimming shortened V by 6 bases and J by 8 bases, and 19 bases separated the two germline ends. This CDR3 comprises 14 residues. Per germline, CDR1 SQVTM and CDR2 ANQGSEA. CDR3 protein: CSVLTGVKGEKLFF. Written as DNA, the CDR3 is TGCAGCGTATTAACGGGCGTCAAGGGGGAAAAACTGTTTTTT.

The chain is built from TRBV5-6 and TRBJ2-5, with 10 bases aligning to TRBD2. Germline loops: CDR1 SGHDT, CDR2 YYEEEE. The CDR3 consists of 15 residues. The trim removed 0 bases at V and 4 bases at J, leaving 3 bases unmatched. The CDR3 here is CASSLAAGGSETQYF. CDR3 sequence (DNA): TGTGCCAGCAGCTTGGCAGCGGGGGGGTCAGAGACCCAGTACTTC. The variable domain in full, completed from reference TRBV5-6 and TRBJ2-5, reads DAGVTQSPTHLIKTRGQQVTLRCSPKSGHDTVSWYQQALGQGPQFIFQYYEEEERQRGNFPDRFSGHQFPNYSSELNVNALLLGDSALYLCASSLAAGGSETQYFGPGTRLLVL.

The chain recombines TRBV10-1 with TRBJ1-1; 8 nucleotides match TRBD1. Per the germline V gene, CDR1 is WNHNN and CDR2 is SYGVQD (reference sequence). This CDR3 spans 13 amino acids. J gave up 3 bases and V 10 bases, and 7 bases lay outside the gene matches. The DNA for the CDR3 is TGCGCCACCGTCAGGGGGCAGGACACTGAAGCTTTCTTT. Translation gives CATVRGQDTEAFF.

This clone has a single count. The chain employs TRBV6-1 and TRBJ2-4; D is perhaps TRBD1 (8 bases). Germline CDR1 reads MNHNS; CDR2 reads SASEGT. The CDR3 runs to 16 residues. V was trimmed by 3 bases and J by 4 bases, leaving 16 bases between them. The CDR3 protein is CASSDRTRDRKNIQYF. CDR3 nucleotides: TGTGCCAGCAGTGACCGGACTAGGGACAGGAAAAACATTCAGTACTTC.